The 20 T cell receptor beta chains presented below share a single source sample, sequenced in a study of blood T cell repertoires in COVID-19. Some clones are missing from TCRdb's copy, which holds only in-frame ones; the method was immunoSEQ multiplex PCR. The table lists roughly 250,000 clones, around 83% of them singletons. The sequenced material came from peripheral blood. These receptors were taken from a woman between 50 and 59 years old with acute or convalescent COVID-19.

The chain is built from TRBV5-1 and TRBJ2-2; perhaps TRBD1 as D (6 bases). This CDR3 comprises 16 residues. The germline CDR1 and CDR2 sequences are SGHRS and YFSETQ. The V and J ends lost 0 bases and 5 bases respectively, with 14 bases between them. DNA of the CDR3: TGCGCCAGCAGCTTGGCCCGGCAGGGGAAGACCGGGGAGCTGTTTTTT. Translation gives CASSLARQGKTGELFF.

The chain links TRBV10-3 to TRBJ1-2; 7 nucleotides line up with TRBD1. V lost 7 bases and J lost 2; bases outside the gene matches: 7. From germline, CDR1 is ENHRY and CDR2 SYGVKD. CDR3 size: 14 residues. CDR3: CAINNAGGNYGYTF. The CDR3 coding sequence is TGTGCCATCAACAACGCAGGGGGAAACTATGGCTACACCTTC.

The chain uses TRBV7-9 and TRBJ2-1, with 8 bases fitting TRBD2. J was trimmed by 9 bases and V by 0 bases; bases with no gene match: 10. The CDR3 spans 16 residues. Germline CDR1 SEHNR, CDR2 FQNEAQ (reference sequence). CDR3 bases: TGTGCCAGCAGCTTAGCCCGAGGCCCGGGAGGGAGTGAGCAGTTCTTC. Translated, it gives CASSLARGPGGSEQFF.

The chain joins TRBV19 to TRBJ1-2; possible D gene TRBD1, 6 bases. Germline V gene sequence: CDR1 LNHDA, CDR2 SQIVND (reference sequence). CDR3 length: 13 amino acids. V gave up 7 bases and J gave up 6 bases, with 15 bases separating them. The CDR3 DNA sequence: TGTGCCAGTAATTATCGGGACACTAATGGCTACACCTTC. Its translation: CASNYRDTNGYTF. Looking up the rest from reference TRBV19 and TRBJ1-2 gives the full variable domain: DGGITQSPKYLFRKEGQNVTLSCEQNLNHDAMYWYRQDPGQGLRLIYYSQIVNDFQKGDIAEGYSVSREKKESFPLTVTSAQKNPTAFYLCASNYRDTNGYTFGSGTRLTVV.

This chain links TRBV29-1 with TRBJ1-1; perhaps TRBD1 as D (5 bases). With 7 bases removed from V and 3 bases from J, the gap between germline ends came to 15 bases. The germline V gene encodes CDR1 SQVTM and CDR2 ANQGSEA. The CDR3 has 13 residues. In DNA form, the CDR3 reads TGCAGCGGTAGCCTCGGGGGGGACACTGAAGCTTTCTTT. Encoded protein: CSGSLGGDTEAFF.

The CDR3 DNA reads TGTGCCAGCAGCTTGGTAGGGGCGGATTCACCCCTCCACTTT. Protein sequence: CASSLVGADSPLHF. The chain uses TRBV5-4 and TRBJ1-6, with D possibly TRBD1 on 5 matching bases. This CDR3 is built from 14 residues. The V end was cut by 0 bases, the J end by 8 bases, with 9 bases between. The germline V gene has CDR1 SGHNT and CDR2 YYREEE (reference sequence).

The chain recombines TRBV4-1 with TRBJ1-2; D uncertain. Trimming shortened V by 0 bases and J by 4 bases, and 12 bases separated the two germline ends. CDR1 is MGHRA and CDR2 is YSYEKL in the germline V gene. CDR3 length equals 15 residues. DNA for the CDR3: TGCGCCAGCAGCCAAGATGGGTCGGGGTTCTATGGCTACACCTTC. Translating gives CASSQDGSGFYGYTF.

The J gene is TRBJ1-2, the V gene TRBV29-1; 9 bases are shared with TRBD1. V gave up 3 bases and J gave up 5 bases; unmatched junction bases: 10. Germline CDR1 is SQVTM and CDR2 is ANQGSEA. The CDR3 spans 15 residues. The CDR3 spells CSVEVWDRDQYGYTF. The CDR3 DNA is TGCAGCGTTGAGGTTTGGGACAGGGATCAATATGGCTACACCTTC.

The J gene is TRBJ1-2, the V gene TRBV6-1; 7 bases line up with TRBD1. The germline V gene encodes CDR1 MNHNS and CDR2 SASEGT. The V and J ends lost 1 base and 2 bases, in that order; junction bases with no gene match: 4. This CDR3 is 15 amino acids long. The CDR3 nucleotides are TGTGCCAGCAGTGAAGTTGGGACAGCCAACTATGGCTACACCTTC. Translation: CASSEVGTANYGYTF.

The rearrangement joins TRBV20-1 to TRBJ2-2; 10 bases match TRBD1. The CDR3 loop spans 15 amino acids. Germline values: CDR1 DFQATT, CDR2 SNEGSKA (reference sequence). V was clipped by 3 bases and J by 3 bases; unmatched bases: 4. The CDR3 DNA reads TGCAGTGCTAGTAGACAGGGGGCCGACACCGGGGAGCTGTTTTTT. As protein: CSASRQGADTGELFF.

This chain connects TRBV6-2 or TRBV6-3 to TRBJ2-7; D not resolved. Germline V gives CDR1 MNHEY, CDR2 SVGEGT. The ends were cut back, 0 bases at V and 5 bases at J, with 11 bases in the middle. This CDR3 comprises 14 residues. The CDR3 region has the DNA TGTGCCAGCAGTTACTCATCCCCTCTTGACGAGCAGTACTTC. This gives the protein CASSYSSPLDEQYF.

This clone appeared once. V gene TRBV28 combines with J gene TRBJ1-4; the D gene is possibly TRBD1 (6 bases). Germline-derived CDR1 and CDR2 are MDHEN and SYDVKM. The CDR3 is 15 amino acids. The V end lost 5 bases, the J end lost 4 bases, and 14 bases lay between the germline ends. The CDR3 bases are TGTGCCAGCAGTGGGGCGGGGGGGCGTAATGAAAAACTGTTTTTT. The encoded protein is CASSGAGGRNEKLFF.

The rearrangement links TRBV25-1 to TRBJ1-6; possibly TRBD1 for D (6 bases). The CDR3 consists of 14 residues. The germline V and J ends were trimmed by 4 bases and 5 bases, with 9 bases remaining between them. CDR1 and CDR2 from the germline V gene are MGHDK and SYGVNS. This CDR3 is CASSVGGHNSPLHF. CDR3 nucleotides: TGTGCCAGCAGTGTGGGGGGGCATAATTCACCCCTCCACTTT. The full variable domain, with the rest looked up from reference TRBV25-1 and TRBJ1-6, is EADIYQTPRYLVIGTGKKITLECSQTMGHDKMYWYQQDPGMELHLIHYSYGVNSTEKGDLSSESTVSRIRTEHFPLTLESARPSHTSQYLCASSVGGHNSPLHFGNGTRLTVT.

CDR3 loop: CASGLDRLETQYF. The CDR3 DNA sequence: TGTGCTAGTGGTTTGGACCGACTAGAGACCCAGTACTTC. This chain joins TRBV12-5 and TRBJ2-5; unclear D gene. CDR1 is LGHNT, CDR2 FRNRAP, per germline. V was cut by 1 base and J by 4 bases, with 7 bases left in between. CDR3 length: 13 amino acids.

The chain joins TRBV7-2 to TRBJ1-1; D remains unclear. The CDR3 spans 15 residues. Germline values: CDR1 SGHTA, CDR2 FQGNSA. V was shortened by 5 bases and J by 0 bases, with 13 bases between the two germline ends. This CDR3 reads CASSPNWALNTEAFF. The CDR3 coding sequence is TGTGCCAGCAGCCCTAATTGGGCGCTGAACACTGAAGCTTTCTTT.

The chain couples TRBV4-2 to TRBJ2-7; D might be TRBD1 (6 bases). The CDR3 consists of 15 residues. The V and J ends lost 0 bases and 2 bases respectively, with 11 bases between them. CDR1 is LGHNA, CDR2 YNFKEQ, per germline. The CDR3 sequence: CASSQETGDTYEQYF. The CDR3 nucleotides are TGTGCCAGCAGCCAAGAAACCGGGGACACCTACGAGCAGTACTTC.

The V call is TRBV2, the J call TRBJ1-1, with D perhaps TRBD1 (5 bases). V dropped 8 bases and J dropped 11 bases, with 15 bases sitting between them. Germline lookup yields CDR1 SNHLY and CDR2 FYNNEI. This CDR3 comprises 11 residues. CDR3 sequence: CASVGLPGAFF. In nucleotides, the CDR3 is TGTGCCAGCGTGGGGCTTCCAGGGGCTTTCTTT. The whole variable domain, filled in from reference TRBV2 and TRBJ1-1, reads EPEVTQTPSHQVTQMGQEVILRCVPISNHLYFYWYRQILGQKVEFLVSFYNNEISEKSEIFDDQFSVERPDGSNFTLKIRSTKLEDSAMYFCASVGLPGAFFGQGTRLTVV.

The gene calls are TRBV7-3 and TRBJ1-1; D not resolved. The CDR3 sequence is 14 residues long. V dropped 2 bases and J dropped 2 bases, with 9 bases sitting between them. CDR1 and CDR2 (germline): SGHTA, FQGTGA. The CDR3 DNA reads as TGTGCCAGCAGCTTATCTCGGGATAACACTGAAGCTTTCTTT. This encodes CASSLSRDNTEAFF.

This chain links TRBV7-7 with TRBJ2-5, with 7 bases that match TRBD1. The CDR3 loop spans 16 amino acids. J gave up 4 bases and V 5 bases, and 13 bases lay outside the gene matches. Germline values: CDR1 SSHAT, CDR2 FNYEAQ (reference sequence). CDR3 sequence (DNA): TGTGCCAGCAGCACGACAACAGGGGCCGGGTTAGAGACCCAGTACTTC. Residues: CASSTTTGAGLETQYF.

The chain combines TRBV5-6 with TRBJ2-3; 7 bases are shared with TRBD2. The CDR3 runs 13 residues. Per germline, CDR1 SGHDT and CDR2 YYEEEE. V lost 6 bases to trimming and J lost 2 bases; unmatched junction nucleotides: 3. This CDR3 reads CASTRGVTDTQYF. CDR3 coding DNA: TGTGCCAGCACCCGGGGGGTCACAGATACGCAGTATTTT.